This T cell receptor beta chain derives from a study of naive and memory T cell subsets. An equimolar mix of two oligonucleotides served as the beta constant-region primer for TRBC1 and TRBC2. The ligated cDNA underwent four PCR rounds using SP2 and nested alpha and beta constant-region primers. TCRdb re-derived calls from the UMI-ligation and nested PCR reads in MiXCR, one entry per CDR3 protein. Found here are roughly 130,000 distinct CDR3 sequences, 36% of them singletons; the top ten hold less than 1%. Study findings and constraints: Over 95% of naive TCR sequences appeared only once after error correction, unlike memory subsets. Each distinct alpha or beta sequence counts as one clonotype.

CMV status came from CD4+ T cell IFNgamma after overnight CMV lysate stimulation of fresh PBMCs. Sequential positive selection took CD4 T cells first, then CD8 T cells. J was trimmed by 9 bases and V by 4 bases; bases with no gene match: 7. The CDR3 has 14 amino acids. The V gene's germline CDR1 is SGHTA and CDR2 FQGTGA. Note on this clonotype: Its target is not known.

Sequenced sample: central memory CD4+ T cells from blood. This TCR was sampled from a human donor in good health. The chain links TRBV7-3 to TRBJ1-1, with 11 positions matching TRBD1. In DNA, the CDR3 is TGTGCCAGCAGCTCCGGACAGGGGGCCTCACAAGCTTTCTTT. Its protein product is CASSSGQGASQAFF.